A selection of T cell receptor beta chains follows, all from one sample in a study of T cell clonotyping in hematopoietic cell transplantation. TCRdb keeps only in-frame clones here, not all; method: immunoSEQ multiplex PCR. The table lists under 35,000 clones, 70% to 75% of them singletons, with approximately 5.9% in the top ten. The source was peripheral blood mononuclear cells, collected before stem cell transplant. The source of these receptors is a man aged 50 to 60 with myelodysplastic syndrome. Some clones in this sample may be carry-over from other donors' samples. CDR3s include the opening cysteine and the closing phenylalanine or tryptophan. The D gene is left open where the match is weak. Part of the rows lack a size; the others show once, few, many or a class for expanded clones.

size	V	D	J	CDR3	DNA
once	TRBV30	TRBD2	TRBJ2-1	CAWGGLAGDNEQFF	TGTGCCTGGGGAGGACTAGCGGGAGACAATGAGCAGTTCTTC
-	TRBV19	-	TRBJ2-7	CASSSQHGTLYEQYF	TGTGCCAGTAGTTCCCAACACGGAACGTTATACGAGCAGTACTTC
-	TRBV29-1	-	TRBJ1-2	CSVESGGGYGYTF	TGCAGCGTTGAATCCGGGGGTGGGTATGGCTACACCTTC
-	TRBV11-2	-	TRBJ1-1	CASSPRQGHQNTEAFF	TGTGCCAGCAGCCCGCGCCAAGGACACCAGAACACTGAAGCTTTCTTT
-	TRBV6-5	-	TRBJ2-5	CASSYNGGQETQYF	TGTGCCAGCAGTTACAACGGGGGCCAAGAGACCCAGTACTTC
-	TRBV28	-	TRBJ2-3	CASSLEWGPSQTDTQYF	TGTGCCAGCAGTTTAGAATGGGGACCCTCACAAACAGATACGCAGTATTTT
-	TRBV14	-	TRBJ1-1	CASSHEEWPDTEAFF	TGTGCCAGCAGCCATGAGGAGTGGCCCGACACTGAAGCTTTCTTT
-	TRBV11-2	-	TRBJ1-6	CASSSSRGRLRPLHF	TGTGCCAGCAGCTCCTCCCGCGGACGGCTAAGGCCCCTCCACTTT
once	TRBV30	-	TRBJ2-5	CAWSRNLPQETQYF	TGTGCCTGGAGCCGGAATTTGCCCCAAGAGACCCAGTACTTC
-	TRBV5-1	-	TRBJ2-7	CASSLDVGSSYEQYF	TGCGCCAGCAGCTTGGATGTGGGAAGCTCCTACGAGCAGTACTTC
-	TRBV27	-	TRBJ1-6	CASSWTTGLGNSPLHF	TGTGCCAGCAGTTGGACTACAGGGCTTGGAAATTCACCCCTCCACTTT
-	TRBV2	TRBD1	TRBJ1-5	CASTKTGSDQPQHF	TGTGCCAGCACCAAGACAGGGAGTGATCAGCCCCAGCATTTT
-	TRBV9	-	TRBJ1-1	CASSVAPRDTEAFF	TGTGCCAGCAGCGTAGCCCCAAGGGACACTGAAGCTTTCTTT
-	TRBV7-2	-	TRBJ1-2	CASSYHRAGVGYTF	TGTGCCAGCAGCTACCACAGGGCGGGAGTTGGCTACACCTTC
medium-sized	TRBV5-6	-	TRBJ1-1	CASSLRGTEAFF	TGTGCCAGCAGCTTGCGGGGGACTGAAGCTTTCTTT
-	TRBV29-1	TRBD2	TRBJ2-5	CSVEGTRGAQYF	TGCAGCGTTGAAGGGACGCGGGGGGCCCAGTACTTC
-	TRBV7-3	-	TRBJ2-2	CASSLGGPVGELFF	TGTGCCAGCAGCTTAGGGGGGCCGGTCGGGGAGCTGTTTTTT
-	TRBV4-3	-	TRBJ1-6	CASSQDLPQDSYNSPLHF	TGCGCCAGCAGCCAAGATCTCCCACAGGACTCCTATAATTCACCCCTCCACTTT
-	TRBV4-3	-	TRBJ2-7	CASSQEPGGSYEQYF	TGCGCCAGCAGCCAAGAGCCCGGGGGCTCCTACGAGCAGTACTTC
-	TRBV29-1	TRBD1	TRBJ1-1	CSVEAIPWTGRSAEAFF	TGCAGCGTTGAAGCCATCCCTTGGACAGGGAGGTCGGCTGAAGCTTTCTTT
-	TRBV25-1	-	TRBJ1-1	CASSEQGRTEAFF	TGTGCCAGCAGTGAACAGGGGAGGACTGAAGCTTTCTTT
-	TRBV5-6	-	TRBJ2-7	CASSLGGYEQYF	TGTGCCAGCAGCTTGGGAGGTTACGAGCAGTACTTC
-	TRBV28	-	TRBJ2-3	CASSSPPGDTQYF	TGTGCCAGCAGTTCCCCCCCCGGGGATACGCAGTATTTT
-	TRBV5-6	TRBD1	TRBJ2-7	CASSLRQGAYEQYF	TGTGCCAGCAGCTTGAGACAGGGGGCATACGAGCAGTACTTC
-	TRBV5-1	-	TRBJ2-7	CASSREGTGNYEQYF	TGCGCCAGCAGCCGTGAAGGGACGGGAAATTACGAGCAGTACTTC
few	TRBV6-1	-	TRBJ1-2	CASSEGPEGYGYTF	TGTGCCAGCAGTGAGGGGCCAGAAGGCTATGGCTACACCTTC
-	TRBV14	-	TRBJ2-7	CASSQVTMGGGEQYF	TGTGCCAGCAGCCAAGTGACCATGGGGGGTGGAGAGCAGTACTTC
-	TRBV11-2	-	TRBJ1-2	CASSFNPGTLSGYTF	TGTGCCAGCAGCTTTAACCCCGGGACCCTTTCTGGCTACACCTTC
-	TRBV30	-	TRBJ2-2	CAWEGVAGELFF	TGTGCCTGGGAAGGTGTGGCTGGGGAGCTGTTTTTT
-	TRBV7-2	-	TRBJ1-5	CASSSDYQPQHF	TGTGCCAGCAGCTCCGATTATCAGCCCCAGCATTTT
few	TRBV5-1	-	TRBJ2-7	CASTAPTSTYEQYF	TGCGCCAGCACCGCCCCCACTAGCACCTACGAGCAGTACTTC
-	TRBV25-1	-	TRBJ1-4	CASSGRGSEKLFF	TGTGCCAGCAGTGGACGAGGGTCAGAAAAACTGTTTTTT
-	TRBV6-5	TRBD2	TRBJ2-5	CASSYRGGETQYF	TGTGCCAGCAGTTACCGGGGGGGCGAGACCCAGTACTTC
once	TRBV25-1	TRBD1	TRBJ2-1	CASSDGTGRIEQFF	TGTGCCAGCAGTGATGGGACAGGGAGAATTGAGCAGTTCTTC
-	TRBV28	TRBD2	TRBJ2-7	CASTIAGWREQYF	TGTGCCAGCACGATAGCGGGTTGGAGGGAGCAGTACTTC
-	TRBV4-1	TRBD1	TRBJ1-2	CASSQEPTGQLYGYTF	TGCGCCAGCAGCCAAGAGCCTACGGGACAGCTCTATGGCTACACCTTC
few	TRBV19	-	TRBJ2-7	CASSMGLSEQYF	TGTGCCAGTAGTATGGGGTTAAGCGAGCAGTACTTC
-	TRBV5-1	TRBD1	TRBJ2-6	CASWTGGPGANVLTF	TGCGCCAGCTGGACAGGGGGACCTGGGGCCAACGTCCTGACTTTC
-	TRBV27	-	TRBJ2-7	CASSLSVRDEQYF	TGTGCCAGCAGTTTAAGCGTTCGGGACGAGCAGTACTTC
-	TRBV6-5	TRBD2	TRBJ2-7	CASNPSGRAVYEQYF	TGTGCCAGCAACCCTAGCGGGAGGGCCGTCTACGAGCAGTACTTC
once	TRBV6-5	-	TRBJ2-7	CASSRGAGSYEQYF	TGTGCCAGCAGTCGCGGGGCCGGGAGCTACGAGCAGTACTTC
-	TRBV6-5	TRBD1	TRBJ1-2	CASTLTGVYGYTF	TGTGCCAGCACCCTAACAGGGGTCTATGGCTACACCTTC
-	TRBV19	-	TRBJ2-1	CASLASSYNEQFF	TGTGCCAGTCTCGCCAGCTCCTACAATGAGCAGTTCTTC
-	TRBV5-4	-	TRBJ2-7	CASSTQGGSSYEQYF	TGTGCCAGCAGCACCCAGGGGGGGAGCTCCTACGAGCAGTACTTC
-	TRBV5-1	-	TRBJ1-1	CASGEGTGPEAFF	TGCGCCAGCGGCGAGGGTACTGGGCCTGAAGCTTTCTTT
few	TRBV27	-	TRBJ1-5	CASYRAQPQHF	TGTGCCAGCTACCGGGCTCAGCCCCAGCATTTT
-	TRBV29-1	-	TRBJ2-3	CSVDATSTDTQYF	TGCAGCGTTGATGCAACTAGCACAGATACGCAGTATTTT
few	TRBV7-7	-	TRBJ1-2	CASSLDQASGYTF	TGTGCCAGCAGCTTAGATCAGGCGTCTGGCTACACCTTC
few	TRBV19	-	TRBJ1-5	CASSISAEQPQHF	TGTGCCAGTAGTATCAGTGCGGAACAGCCCCAGCATTTT
-	TRBV28	-	TRBJ2-7	CASSTSIIYEQYF	TGTGCCAGTTCCACTAGCATAATCTACGAGCAGTACTTC
-	TRBV30	TRBD1	TRBJ1-3	CAWSPGTGGESGNTIYF	TGTGCCTGGAGTCCCGGGACAGGGGGAGAGTCTGGAAACACCATATATTTT
-	TRBV2	-	TRBJ2-7	CASSEYEQYF	TGTGCCAGCAGTGAATACGAGCAGTACTTC
-	TRBV30	-	TRBJ2-3	CAWSDPVQSTDTQYF	TGTGCCTGGTCCGATCCCGTACAAAGCACAGATACGCAGTATTTT
few	TRBV7-2	-	TRBJ2-7	CASSQHGGGGYEQYF	TGTGCCAGCAGCCAACATGGGGGAGGTGGCTACGAGCAGTACTTC
-	TRBV7-3	TRBD1	TRBJ1-1	CASSPKTGMNTEAFF	TGTGCCAGCAGCCCGAAGACAGGGATGAACACTGAAGCTTTCTTT
few	TRBV29-1	-	TRBJ2-5	CSVEKVGSQTQYF	TGCAGCGTTGAGAAGGTCGGGAGCCAGACCCAGTACTTC
once	TRBV29-1	-	TRBJ2-3	CSYERSSTDTQYF	TGCAGCTACGAGCGTTCCAGCACAGATACGCAGTATTTT
few	TRBV28	TRBD1	TRBJ1-6	CASSLLSRDRRWSPLHF	TGTGCCAGCAGTTTATTGTCCAGGGACAGAAGGTGGTCACCCCTCCACTTT
-	TRBV7-2	-	TRBJ2-7	CASSPIGRVSYEQYF	TGTGCCAGCAGCCCAATCGGCAGGGTCTCCTACGAGCAGTACTTC
-	TRBV29-1	-	TRBJ1-1	CSDGTEAFF	TGCAGCGATGGGACGGAAGCTTTCTTT